One sample yielded the 2 T cell receptor beta chains listed below, sequenced in a study of T cells after yellow fever vaccination. TCRdb ran MiXCR on the 5' RACE reads and lists one entry per CDR3 protein. The sample has about 320,000 distinct CDR3 sequences, approximately 4.5% seen once. The material was PBMCs, obtained 15 days after the yellow fever booster vaccination. The receptors here all came from a man younger than 35 who received the YFV17D yellow fever vaccine.

This clonotype was detected a few times. The rearrangement joins TRBV7-2 to TRBJ1-3; D is perhaps TRBD1 (6 bases). Trimming pared 1 base from V and 4 bases from J, leaving 14 bases between. Germline values: CDR1 SGHTA, CDR2 FQGNSA. CDR3 length: 16 amino acids. The CDR3 DNA reads TGTGCCAGCAGCTTAGTTGGGGGGGCGGAAGGAAACACCATATATTTT. It yields the protein CASSLVGGAEGNTIYF.

This clonotype was recorded many times. V gene TRBV7-3 combines with J gene TRBJ2-3; D may match TRBD1 or TRBD2 (5 bases each). The germline V and J ends were trimmed by 2 bases and 7 bases, with 10 bases remaining between them. The length of the CDR3 is 13 residues. Germline V lookup: CDR1 SGHTA, CDR2 FQGTGA. This CDR3 is CASSLVGEHTQYF. CDR3 DNA: TGTGCCAGCAGCTTAGTGGGGGAACATACGCAGTATTTT.